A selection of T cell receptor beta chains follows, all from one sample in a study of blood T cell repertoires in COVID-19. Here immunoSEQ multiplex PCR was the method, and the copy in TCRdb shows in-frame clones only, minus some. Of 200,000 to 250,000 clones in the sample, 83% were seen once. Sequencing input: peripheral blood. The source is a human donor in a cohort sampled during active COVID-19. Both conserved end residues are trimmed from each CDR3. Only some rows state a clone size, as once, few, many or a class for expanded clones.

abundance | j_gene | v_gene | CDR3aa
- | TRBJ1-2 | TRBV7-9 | ASSSGQGAVDGYT
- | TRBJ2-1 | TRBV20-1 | SASGGQYNEQF
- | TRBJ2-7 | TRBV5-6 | ASSFRTPTYEQY
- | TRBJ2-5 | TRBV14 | ASSQEQGQETQY
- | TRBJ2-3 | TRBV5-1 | ASSSGDPTDTQY
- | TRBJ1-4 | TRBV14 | ASSQDYAGKLF
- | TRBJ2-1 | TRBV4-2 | ASSQPGLAGENNEQF
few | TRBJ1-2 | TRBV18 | ASSPTVGTGNGYT
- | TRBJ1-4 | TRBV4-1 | ASSRPPANEKLF
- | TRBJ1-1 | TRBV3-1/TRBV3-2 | ASSQRRSWVNTEAF
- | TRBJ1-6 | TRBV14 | ASSRGFAETSPLH
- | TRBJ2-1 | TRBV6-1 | ASSDKGLVNNEQF
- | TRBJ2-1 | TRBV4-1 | ASSPRKGALSYNEQF
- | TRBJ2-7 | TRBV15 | ATSSDMGYEQY
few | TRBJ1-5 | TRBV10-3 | AISSDRDNQPQH
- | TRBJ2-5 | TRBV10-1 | ASSRDRQETQY
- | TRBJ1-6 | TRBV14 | ASSQGQYNSPLH
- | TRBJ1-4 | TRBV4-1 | ASSQTRGEKLF
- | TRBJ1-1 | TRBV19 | ASSIRDSVEAF
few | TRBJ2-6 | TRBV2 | ASRGQGLTGANVLT
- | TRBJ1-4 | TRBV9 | ASSTSQKNEKLF
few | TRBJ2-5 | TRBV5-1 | ASSFSGAGQETQY
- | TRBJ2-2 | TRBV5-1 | ASSFTGTSDTGELF
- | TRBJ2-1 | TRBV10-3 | AITSGRGNEQF
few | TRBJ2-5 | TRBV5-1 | ASSPQGAHQETQY
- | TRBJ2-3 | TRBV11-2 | ASSLAGGPDTQY
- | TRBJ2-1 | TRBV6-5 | ASSYSSAESNNEQF
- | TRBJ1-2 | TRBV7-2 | ASSPRTWTGYGYT
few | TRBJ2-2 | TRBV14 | ASSQYLATGELF
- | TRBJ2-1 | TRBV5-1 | ASSPRVSYNEQF
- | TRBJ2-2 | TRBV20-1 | SAILSGELF
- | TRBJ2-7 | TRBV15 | ATSRDYSGSKEQY
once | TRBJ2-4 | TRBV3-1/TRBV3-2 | ASSQDLPSGRTLQY